This note documents a single T cell receptor (beta chain) sequence. The antigen is not known. This entry belongs to a study of response to subunit inactivated influenza vaccine. Findings and limits, study-wide: Authors suggested each seasonal flu vaccination may recruit only limited numbers of new T cells.

The germline V gene has CDR1 LGHNA and CDR2 YNFKEQ. V was cut by 2 bases and J by 0 bases, with 14 bases left in between. CDR3 length: 18 residues. TCRdb redid the calling of the RT-PCR reads with MiXCR, one entry per CDR3 protein. Seen here are roughly 150,000 distinct CDR3 sequences, approximately 10% observed once, and the top ten hold 9.5% to 15%. The source was non-naive T cells sorted from PBMCs, collected 40 to 50 days after vaccination. This chain joins TRBV4-2 and TRBJ2-6; D gene unclear. The source of this sequence is a man in his fifties who received an inactivated influenza vaccine. CDR3 nucleotide sequence: TGTGCCAGCAGCCAAAACGCGGCAGTTTCCTCTGGGGCCAACGTCCTGACTTTC. This sequence encodes CASSQNAAVSSGANVLTF.